The T cell receptor (beta chain) under discussion was sequenced for a study of blood T cells in healthy people across ages (dated by TCRdb to 2013 to 2016). At the level of the whole study: In model experiments, roughly one uniquely barcoded TCR beta cDNA molecule per two T cells was captured by template switching. Using deep sequencing normalized with unique cDNA molecular identifiers, the study measured how TCR beta repertoire diversity changes with age. The donors were split into four age groups: young (average about 16 years), middle-aged (more than 35), aged (about 56) and long-lived (roughly 86). Donors of different ages were randomly distributed across sequencing lanes to avoid experimental bias. Using the same blood draw, the study looked at two additional independent replicas of 1 million unique cDNA reads for two donors, one aged 18 to 30 and the other aged 80 or older.

To note about this clonotype: Its antigen specificity is not known. Base qualities are not at hand, and no much larger clone is one base apart.

The approximately 41 donors, aged about 6 to 100 years, were systemically healthy Caucasian individuals from Russia. Each donor gave ten milliliters of peripheral blood, drawn into EDTA-treated Vacutainer tubes. Ficoll-Paque density-gradient centrifugation was used to isolate PBMCs, with at least 7 million per sample. Trizol reagent was used to extract total RNA from the PBMCs, yielding at least 5.5 micrograms per sample. Naive CD45RAhigh/CD27high T cell percentages were measured by flow cytometry on a PBMC aliquot from every donor. V is pared back by 5 bases and J by 5 bases, with 17 bases lying between the germline termini. The CDR3 contains 15 residues, cysteine and phenylalanine counted. The retained sequence is limited to the CDR3, 45 bases, with the frame set at the first base. Receptor libraries were prepared by 5' RACE. Sequencing instrument: Illumina HiSeq 2500. A second PCR of about 7 to 12 cycles was performed with a sample-barcoded 5' primer and a J-beta primer mix. A template-switch 5' adaptor carrying 12 random nucleotides introduced a unique molecular identifier onto each TCR beta cDNA molecule. At least 2.5 million CDR3-containing paired-end reads were obtained from each sample. The Mint cDNA synthesis kit, primed by a TRBC-specific oligonucleotide, was used to synthesize first-strand cDNA from all RNA. All cDNA was treated with uracil-DNA glycosylase and then went through a first 18-cycle PCR with the universal primers M1SS and BC2_uni_R. The authors' pipeline ran thus. Each sample was normalized by randomly selecting 1 million high-quality reads, each carrying a distinct molecular identifier. Reads with shared molecular identifiers were discarded instead of being binned into consensus sequences. MiTCR, set to a Q25 quality threshold and the strictest error-elimination algorithm, was used for CDR3 identification, clonotype clustering and error correction. A nonparametric unseen species model using Euler transformation provided a lower-bound estimate of total TCR beta diversity. The public reads were reanalyzed by TCRdb: fastp trimming at Q25, MiXCR alignment, in-frame beta chains only. Each entry merges the rows of one CDR3 protein and shows their most common DNA and genes. The V and J calls and clone size are TCRdb's, not the authors'. The sample table records some 640,000 distinct CDR3 sequences; about 30% of these occur just once. The biggest ten clones account for approximately 14% of the sample.

General conclusions and limits of the study: Since profiling was done on bulk unsorted PBMCs, naive and antigen-experienced compartments could not be conclusively compared. The CMV infection status of donors was not known, potentially confounding age-related changes in expanded clonotypes. The long-lived group showed more naive CD4+ T cells, fewer expanded clones and increased TCR diversity than the aged group, suggesting age selection. Total diversity estimates from one million sequenced T cells were considered lower bounds and underestimates. Observed TCR beta diversity correlated strongly with the percentage of naive T cells measured by flow cytometry. Observed TCR beta diversity per million T cells fell roughly linearly with age, and a significant reduction was already apparent by age about 38.

Sequencing was carried out using blood. Recombination joined TRBV12-3 or TRBV12-4 with TRBJ2-3, with the D call tentatively TRBD1 or TRBD2, each fitting 5 bases. This TCR derives from a woman of 80 years or more in good health. The CDR3 corresponds to CASSPLVGAGDTQYF. Here is the DNA: TGTGCCAGCAGTCCGTTAGTAGGGGCGGGAGATACGCAGTATTTT.